The rows below give T cell receptor beta chains drawn from one sample of a study of blood T cells in healthy people across ages. TCRdb redid the calling of the 5' RACE reads with MiXCR, one entry per CDR3 protein. This table holds 1,300,000 or so distinct CDR3 sequences, around 59% found once. Sequences were obtained from blood. These receptors were collected from a man younger than 30 in good health. Both conserved end residues are part of each CDR3. D genes are given only for firm matches. Clone size is given for some rows only: seen once, a few or many times, or a class if the clone is expanded.

cdr3_length	d_call	v_call	j_call	clone_size	cdr3_nt	cdr3_aa
14	.	TRBV28	TRBJ2-7	.	TGTGCCAGCAGCCCTACACTTTTCTCCTACGAGCAGTACTTC	CASSPTLFSYEQYF
14	.	TRBV12-3/TRBV12-4	TRBJ2-7	once	TGTGCCAGCAGTCCCTGGGGGGGCACGGATGAGCAGTACTTC	CASSPWGGTDEQYF
14	.	TRBV6-2/TRBV6-3	TRBJ1-1	.	TGTGCCAGCAGTTACTCCAGGACAGCCAGTGAAGCTTTCTTT	CASSYSRTASEAFF
14	TRBD1	TRBV7-2	TRBJ1-2	.	TGTGCCAGCAGCCAGGGCCCGGGGGACAGGGGCTACACCTTC	CASSQGPGDRGYTF
15	.	TRBV12-5	TRBJ2-3	few	TGTGCTAGTGGTTTGGTACAGGGCTGGCAAGGTACGCAGTATTTT	CASGLVQGWQGTQYF
14	.	TRBV5-1	TRBJ1-1	.	TGCGCCAGCAGCTTGCGTGGGGGCCAAACTGAAGCTTTCTTT	CASSLRGGQTEAFF
15	TRBD1	TRBV7-2	TRBJ2-1	few	TGTGCCAGCAGCCCGGGACAGCAACCTTACAATGAGCAGTTCTTC	CASSPGQQPYNEQFF
17	TRBD1	TRBV20-1	TRBJ1-1	few	TGCAGTGCTAGAGATTCCACCTCCGGGACAGGGATCACTGAAGCTTTCTTT	CSARDSTSGTGITEAFF
14	TRBD1	TRBV30	TRBJ2-2	.	TGTGCCTGGAGAAAGGGGGCGGGCACCGGGGAGCTGTTTTTT	CAWRKGAGTGELFF
15	TRBD1	TRBV7-2	TRBJ1-2	.	TGTGCCAGCAGCCCCACAGGGGACCCTTACTATGGCTACACCTTC	CASSPTGDPYYGYTF
16	.	TRBV27	TRBJ1-5	.	TGTGCCAGCAGTTTAAACGGCCTAGATAGCAATCAGCCCCAGCATTTT	CASSLNGLDSNQPQHF
13	.	TRBV27	TRBJ1-2	.	TGTGCCAGCAGTTTTAGGGGTCGAGGAGGCTACACCTTC	CASSFRGRGGYTF
14	TRBD1	TRBV12-3/TRBV12-4	TRBJ1-5	.	TGTGCCAGCAGTTCCGGGACAGGGTTTCAGCCCCAGCATTTT	CASSSGTGFQPQHF
14	TRBD1	TRBV5-1	TRBJ2-5	few	TGCGCCAGCAGTGAGGGGGCGCTTGGGGAGACCCAGTACTTC	CASSEGALGETQYF
13	.	TRBV10-2	TRBJ2-7	few	TGCGCCAGCAGATGGAACGACCGATACGAGCAGTACTTC	CASRWNDRYEQYF
16	TRBD2	TRBV20-1	TRBJ2-1	.	TGCAGTGCTAGTCCAAGACTAGCTTTCCCCTACAATGAGCAGTTCTTC	CSASPRLAFPYNEQFF
15	.	TRBV20-1	TRBJ2-4	.	TGCAGTGCTAGAGGGCCGGGGCTAGCCAAAAACATTCAGTACTTC	CSARGPGLAKNIQYF
17	TRBD2	TRBV9	TRBJ2-3	.	TGTGCCAGCAGCCTACGGACTAGCGGGATAGGGACAGATACGCAGTATTTT	CASSLRTSGIGTDTQYF
12	TRBD1	TRBV20-1	TRBJ2-1	once	TGCAGTGCAAGGGGGGACAGGGCTGAGCAGTTCTTC	CSARGDRAEQFF
15	.	TRBV4-2	TRBJ2-7	few	TGTGCCAGCAGCCAAGAAGGGCGCGGCTCCTACGAGCAGTACTTC	CASSQEGRGSYEQYF
13	.	TRBV6-4	TRBJ1-1	.	TGTGCCAGCAGTATTTCCCAGCGGACTGAAGCTTTCTTT	CASSISQRTEAFF
14	.	TRBV3-1	TRBJ2-7	.	TGTGCCAGCAGCCAAGAAGACTTTTCCTACGAGCAGTACTTC	CASSQEDFSYEQYF
14	TRBD1	TRBV6-1	TRBJ2-5	once	TGTGCCAGCAGGGTGACAGGGAACAAAGAGACCCAGTACTTC	CASRVTGNKETQYF
15	.	TRBV4-1	TRBJ1-1	.	TGCGCCAGCAGCCAAGAACCGGCAGTGAACACTGAAGCTTTCTTT	CASSQEPAVNTEAFF
16	TRBD1	TRBV7-8	TRBJ1-1	.	TGTGCCAGCAGCTTAAAGTACAGGGGGCCCTACACTGAAGCTTTCTTT	CASSLKYRGPYTEAFF
12	.	TRBV24-1	TRBJ2-2	.	TGTGCCACCCGAGGGAACACCGGGGAGCTGTTTTTT	CATRGNTGELFF
13	.	TRBV7-9	TRBJ2-7	few	TGTGCCAGCAGAAAGGACGGACCCTACGAGCAGTACTTC	CASRKDGPYEQYF
14	.	TRBV10-3	TRBJ2-3	few	TGTGCCATCAGTAGTGACATCGGTTTGGAGACGCAGTATTTT	CAISSDIGLETQYF
16	.	TRBV15	TRBJ1-2	once	TGTGCCACCAGCAGAGATCTTGGCAGGGCGGTGAGTGGCTACACCTTC	CATSRDLGRAVSGYTF
14	.	TRBV6-6	TRBJ1-5	.	TGTGCCAGCAGTTACGGGGTCGGCATTCAGCCCCAGCATTTT	CASSYGVGIQPQHF
15	TRBD1	TRBV10-3	TRBJ2-3	.	TGTGCCATCAGTGAGCTGGGACAGTATTTAGATACGCAGTATTTT	CAISELGQYLDTQYF
13	TRBD1	TRBV10-1	TRBJ1-5	.	TGCGCCAGCAGTCAGGGGGCCGGAGAGCCCCAGCATTTT	CASSQGAGEPQHF
17	TRBD1	TRBV9	TRBJ2-1	.	TGTGCCAGCAGCGTCCCATCCTCCGGGACAGGGAGGGATGAGCAGTTCTTC	CASSVPSSGTGRDEQFF
15	.	TRBV11-2	TRBJ2-5	once	TGTGCCAGCAGCACAGACAAGGGTGGAGGGGAGACCCAGTACTTC	CASSTDKGGGETQYF
14	TRBD1	TRBV10-3	TRBJ2-5	few	TGTGCCACCTCAGGGACAGGGGTTTTGGAGACCCAGTACTTC	CATSGTGVLETQYF
16	.	TRBV7-2	TRBJ1-6	.	TGTGCCAGCAGCTTACCCTCTTTTCACGGGGATTCACCCCTCCACTTT	CASSLPSFHGDSPLHF
14	TRBD1	TRBV9	TRBJ1-1	few	TGTGCCAGCAGCGCGGGGACAGGGGCCACTGAAGCTTTCTTT	CASSAGTGATEAFF
14	.	TRBV29-1	TRBJ2-1	.	TGCAGCGTTGTCCATGGTGATACCTACAATGAGCAGTTCTTC	CSVVHGDTYNEQFF
11	.	TRBV29-1	TRBJ2-5	.	TGCAGCATCGGGGTAGGAGAGACCCAGTACTTC	CSIGVGETQYF
14	TRBD2	TRBV20-1	TRBJ2-1	.	TGCAGTGCTATGACTAGCGGGGATTACAATGAGCAGTTCTTC	CSAMTSGDYNEQFF
15	.	TRBV5-1	TRBJ2-7	.	TGCGCCAGCAGCTTTTCATTAGCGCGATTCTACGAGCAGTACTTC	CASSFSLARFYEQYF
17	.	TRBV7-6	TRBJ2-1	few	TGTGCCAGCAGCTTCGGAGGTTCGGCGGGGTACTCCAATGAGCAGTTCTTC	CASSFGGSAGYSNEQFF
15	TRBD2	TRBV3-1	TRBJ2-5	.	TGTGCCAGCAGCCAAGTAGAGCTAGCGGGAGGTGAGCAGTACTTC	CASSQVELAGGEQYF
13	.	TRBV5-5	TRBJ1-1	.	TGTGCCAGCAGCTTGGAGGACTGGGCTGAAGCTTTCTTT	CASSLEDWAEAFF
16	.	TRBV27	TRBJ2-7	.	TGTGCCAGCAGTCTGGAGGGGCCAGACCCCTACAATGAGCAGTACTTC	CASSLEGPDPYNEQYF
14	.	TRBV11-2	TRBJ2-7	.	TGTGCCAGCAGCTCCAGAGGGAATTCCTACGAGCAGTACTTC	CASSSRGNSYEQYF
15	TRBD2	TRBV25-1	TRBJ2-7	.	TGTGCCAGCAGTGCAACTAGCGGGGCCTCGGGCGAGCAGTACTTC	CASSATSGASGEQYF
14	.	TRBV20-1	TRBJ2-1	once	TGCAGTGCTAGTTATGCCAGATCCTACAATGAGAAGTTCTTC	CSASYARSYNEKFF
14	.	TRBV7-2	TRBJ2-7	.	TGTGCCAGCAGCCCGAGGCATGCGGGGTGCGAGCAGTACTTC	CASSPRHAGCEQYF
17	.	TRBV4-3	TRBJ1-1	.	TGCGCCAGCAGCCAAGACCCGAGGACAAACTTGAACACTGAAGCTTTCTTT	CASSQDPRTNLNTEAFF
17	TRBD2	TRBV7-8	TRBJ2-7	.	TGTGCCAGCAGCTTAGAAAGTTGGCGGGGGGGCTCCTACGAGCAGTACTTC	CASSLESWRGGSYEQYF
15	TRBD1	TRBV12-5	TRBJ2-1	.	TGTGCTAGTCGGAGACAGGGCGATGGGTTTGGTGAGCAGTTCTTC	CASRRQGDGFGEQFF
22	.	TRBV4-3	TRBJ2-1	.	TGCGCCAGCAGCCAAGACCCGGGCCTCAAGGGACGACTCCCAAACCAGCATGAGACCCAGTTCTTC	CASSQDPGLKGRLPNQHETQFF
16	.	TRBV4-1	TRBJ1-1	.	TGCGCCAGCAGCCAAGTAGTAAGGCCGCCCTACACTGAAGCTTTCTTT	CASSQVVRPPYTEAFF
16	.	TRBV4-1	TRBJ2-7	.	TGCGCCAGCAGCCAAGAGACGGCATTCCCATCCTACGAGCAGTACTTC	CASSQETAFPSYEQYF